This TCR beta chain was recovered during a study of T cell responses to AZD1222 COVID-19 vaccine. Study results and caveats: Unmutated variant regions reportedly attract nearly half of all spike-specific TCRs. The number of AZD1222 recipients seropositive at baseline was only five or six. White British ancestry dominated among donors, who included more females, and clonal diversity was possibly underestimated.

Germline V gives CDR1 SGHTA, CDR2 FQGNSA. The CDR3 totals 16 residues. V dropped 7 bases and J dropped 2; count of bases not matched to a gene: 8. Clones were read by immunoSEQ multiplex PCR, and TCRdb kept only the in-frame ones, dropping some. This sample has 97,000 or so clones, with roughly 80% found just once. A remark on this clone: Its antigen is unknown.

The sequencing here drew on peripheral blood, taken on day 0 of AZD1222 vaccination. J is TRBJ2-4 and V is TRBV7-2, with 10 bases aligning to TRBD2. This TCR was recovered from an adult in good health. CDR3 nucleotides: TGTGCCAGCACTAAAGCGGGAGGGCCTTCCAAAAACATTCAGTACTTC. Residues: CASTKAGGPSKNIQYF.